This T cell receptor (beta chain) was identified during a study of metastatic and nonmetastatic thyroid tumors. TCRdb re-analyzed the PCR reads using MiXCR. Seen here are more than 40,000 clones, more than 25% observed once, and the top ten hold roughly 9.5%. Every patient was untreated before thyroid surgery. The CDR3 contains 16 residues. V gave up 0 bases and J gave up 3 bases, with 18 bases separating them. From germline, CDR1 is DFQATT and CDR2 SNEGSKA (reference sequence). V usage is TRBV20-1 and J usage is TRBJ2-7; D possibly matches TRBD1 or TRBD2 (5 bases each). This clonotype originated in a male donor with papillary thyroid cancer or a benign thyroid nodule (not recorded which). Some clones in this sample may be carry-over from other donors' samples. Sequenced input: blood. The CDR3 region has the DNA TGCAGTGCTAGAGATCCGATGGGGACGGAACGCTACGAGCAGTACTTC. As protein: CSARDPMGTERYEQYF.